This TCR beta chain was obtained from a study of cytomegalovirus exposure and HLA in healthy donors. Concerning this clone itself: Its specificity is not known.

Study-level results: TRBV6-2, TRBV6-3 and some other V segments were unresolvable in 87-base-pair reads.

The CDR3 covers 14 residues. CDR1 is SGHTA and CDR2 is FQGNSA in the germline V gene. V was clipped by 4 bases and J by 5 bases; unmatched bases: 5. In the PCR, 60 Vbeta and 13 Jbeta primers were used. As processed by the authors: Later, roughly 80 million unique TCR beta chains were counted in an analysis, and about 10 million of them were shared. Some clones are missing from TCRdb's copy, which holds only in-frame ones; the method was immunoSEQ multiplex PCR. The V and J calls and clone size are taken from that table; D and trimming were inferred from the DNA. Of about 240,000 clones listed, 70% to 90% are singletons.

V gene TRBV7-2 combines with J gene TRBJ2-5, with 9 bases matching TRBD2. The sample was PBMCs. This receptor was identified in a woman aged 55-69 years in good health and CMV-seropositive. The DNA of the CDR3 is TGTGCCAGCAGCTCCAGCGGGGGGCGGGAGACCCAGTACTTC. Protein product: CASSSSGGRETQYF.